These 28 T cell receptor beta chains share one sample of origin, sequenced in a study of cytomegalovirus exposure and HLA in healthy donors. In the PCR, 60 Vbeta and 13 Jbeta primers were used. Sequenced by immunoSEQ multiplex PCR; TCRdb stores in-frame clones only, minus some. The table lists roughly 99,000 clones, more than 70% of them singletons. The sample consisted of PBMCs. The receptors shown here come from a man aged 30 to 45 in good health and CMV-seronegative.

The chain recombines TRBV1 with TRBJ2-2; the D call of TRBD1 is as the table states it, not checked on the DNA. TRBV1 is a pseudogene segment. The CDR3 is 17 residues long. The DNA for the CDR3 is TGCACCACGGGACAGGTCCGGAGGCCCTGCGACACCGGGGAGCTGTTTTTT. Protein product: CTTGQVRRPCDTGELFF.

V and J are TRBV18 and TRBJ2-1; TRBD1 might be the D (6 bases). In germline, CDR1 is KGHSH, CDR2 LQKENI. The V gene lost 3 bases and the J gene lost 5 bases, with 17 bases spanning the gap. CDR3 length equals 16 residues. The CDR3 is CASSPPDRGGHNEQFF. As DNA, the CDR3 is TGTGCCAGCTCACCTCCGGACCGTGGGGGCCACAATGAGCAGTTCTTC. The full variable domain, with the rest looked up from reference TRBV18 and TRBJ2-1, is NAGVMQNPRHLVRRRGQEARLRCSPMKGHSHVYWYRQLPEEGLKFMVYLQKENIIDESGMPKERFSAEFPKEGPSILRIQQVVRGDSAAYFCASSPPDRGGHNEQFFGPGTRLTVL.

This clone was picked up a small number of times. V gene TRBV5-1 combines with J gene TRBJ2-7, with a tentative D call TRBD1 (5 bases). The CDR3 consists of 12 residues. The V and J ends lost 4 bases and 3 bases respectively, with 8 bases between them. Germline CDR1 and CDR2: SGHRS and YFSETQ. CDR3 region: CASSATDYEQYF. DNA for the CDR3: TGCGCCAGCAGCGCGACAGACTACGAGCAGTACTTC.

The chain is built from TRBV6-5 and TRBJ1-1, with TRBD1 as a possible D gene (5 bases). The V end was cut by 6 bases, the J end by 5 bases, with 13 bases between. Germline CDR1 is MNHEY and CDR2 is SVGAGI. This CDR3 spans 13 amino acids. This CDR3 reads CASRVQGITEAFF. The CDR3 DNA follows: TGTGCCAGCAGAGTTCAGGGCATAACTGAAGCTTTCTTT.

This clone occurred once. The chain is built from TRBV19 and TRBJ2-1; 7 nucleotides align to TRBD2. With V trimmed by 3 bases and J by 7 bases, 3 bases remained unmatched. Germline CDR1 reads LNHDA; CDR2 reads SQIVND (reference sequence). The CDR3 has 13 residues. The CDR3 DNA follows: TGTGCCAGTAGTATTGCTAGCGGAAATGAGCAGTTCTTC. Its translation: CASSIASGNEQFF.

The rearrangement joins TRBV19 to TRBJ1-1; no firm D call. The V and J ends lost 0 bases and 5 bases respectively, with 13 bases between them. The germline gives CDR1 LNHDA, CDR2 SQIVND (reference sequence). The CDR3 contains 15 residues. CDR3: CASSIDRRPGTEAFF. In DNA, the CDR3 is TGTGCCAGTAGTATAGATCGCCGCCCCGGGACTGAAGCTTTCTTT.

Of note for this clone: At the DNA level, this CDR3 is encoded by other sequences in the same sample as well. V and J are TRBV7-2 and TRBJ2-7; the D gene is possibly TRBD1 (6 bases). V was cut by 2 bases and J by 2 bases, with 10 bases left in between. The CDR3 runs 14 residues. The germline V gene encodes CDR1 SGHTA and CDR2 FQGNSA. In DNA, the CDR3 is TGTGCCAGCAGCTTACGAGACAGGACCTACGAGCAGTACTTC. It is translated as CASSLRDRTYEQYF.

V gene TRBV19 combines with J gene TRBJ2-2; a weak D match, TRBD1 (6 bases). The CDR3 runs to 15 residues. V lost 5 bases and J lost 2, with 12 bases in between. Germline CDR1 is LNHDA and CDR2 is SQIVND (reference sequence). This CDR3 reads CASSPWTENTGELFF. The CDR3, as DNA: TGTGCCAGTAGTCCCTGGACAGAAAACACCGGGGAGCTGTTTTTT.

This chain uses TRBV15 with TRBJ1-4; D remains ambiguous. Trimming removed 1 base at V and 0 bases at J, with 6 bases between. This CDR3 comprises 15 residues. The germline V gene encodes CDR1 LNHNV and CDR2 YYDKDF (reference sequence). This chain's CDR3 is CATSRAPATNEKLFF. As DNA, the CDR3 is TGTGCCACCAGCAGAGCCCCCGCAACTAATGAAAAACTGTTTTTT.

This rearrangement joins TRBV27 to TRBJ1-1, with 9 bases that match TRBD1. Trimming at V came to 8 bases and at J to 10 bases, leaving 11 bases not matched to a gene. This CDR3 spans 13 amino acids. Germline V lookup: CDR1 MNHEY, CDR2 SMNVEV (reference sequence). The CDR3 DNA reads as TGTGCCAGCTACAACCGGGACAGGGAGGGAGCTTTCTTT. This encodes CASYNRDREGAFF.

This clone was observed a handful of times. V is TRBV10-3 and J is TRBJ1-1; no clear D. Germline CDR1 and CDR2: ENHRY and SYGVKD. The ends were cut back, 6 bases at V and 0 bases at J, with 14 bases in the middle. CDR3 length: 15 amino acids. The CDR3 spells CAIREQILMNTEAFF. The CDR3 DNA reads TGTGCCATCAGGGAACAGATTCTTATGAACACTGAAGCTTTCTTT.

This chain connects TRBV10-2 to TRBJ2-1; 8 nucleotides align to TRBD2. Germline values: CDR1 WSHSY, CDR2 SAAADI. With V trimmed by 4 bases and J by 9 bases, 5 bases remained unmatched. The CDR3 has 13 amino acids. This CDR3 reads CASSVGRAFEQFF. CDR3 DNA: TGCGCCAGCAGTGTCGGGAGGGCCTTTGAGCAGTTCTTC.

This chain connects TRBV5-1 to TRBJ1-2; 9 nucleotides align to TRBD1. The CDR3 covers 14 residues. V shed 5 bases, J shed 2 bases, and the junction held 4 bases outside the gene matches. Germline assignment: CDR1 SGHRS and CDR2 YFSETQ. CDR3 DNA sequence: TGCGCCAGCAGTTCCGGGACAGGGAACTATGGCTACACCTTC. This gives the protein CASSSGTGNYGYTF.

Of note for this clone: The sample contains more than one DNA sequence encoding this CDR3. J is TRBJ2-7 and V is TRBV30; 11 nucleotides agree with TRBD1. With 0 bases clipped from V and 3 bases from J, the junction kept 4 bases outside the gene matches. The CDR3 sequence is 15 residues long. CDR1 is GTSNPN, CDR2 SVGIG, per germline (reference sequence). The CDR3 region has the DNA TGTGCCTGGAGTGTCGGGACAGGGGGGTTCTACGAGCAGTACTTC. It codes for CAWSVGTGGFYEQYF.

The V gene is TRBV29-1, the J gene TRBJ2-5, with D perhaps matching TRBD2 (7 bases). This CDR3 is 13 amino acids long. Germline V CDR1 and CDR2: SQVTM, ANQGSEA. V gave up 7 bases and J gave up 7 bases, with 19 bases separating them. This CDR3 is CSAPGGQGATQYF. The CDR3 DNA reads TGCAGCGCTCCCGGGGGGCAGGGCGCGACCCAGTACTTC. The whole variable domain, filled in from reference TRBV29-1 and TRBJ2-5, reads SAVISQKPSRDICQRGTSLTIQCQVDSQVTMMFWYRQQPGQSLTLIATANQGSEATYESGFVIDKFPISRPNLTFSTLTVSNMSPEDSSIYLCSAPGGQGATQYFGPGTRLLVL.

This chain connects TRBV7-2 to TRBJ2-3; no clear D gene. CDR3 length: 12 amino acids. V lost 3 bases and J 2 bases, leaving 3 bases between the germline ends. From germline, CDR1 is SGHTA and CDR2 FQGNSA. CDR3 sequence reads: CASSFNTDTQYF. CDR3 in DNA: TGTGCCAGCAGCTTTAACACAGATACGCAGTATTTT.

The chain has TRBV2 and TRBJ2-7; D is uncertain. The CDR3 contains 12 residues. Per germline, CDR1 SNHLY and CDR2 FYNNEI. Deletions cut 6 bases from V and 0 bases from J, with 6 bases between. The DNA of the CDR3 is TGTGCCAGCAGGGTCAGCTCCTACGAGCAGTACTTC. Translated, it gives CASRVSSYEQYF.

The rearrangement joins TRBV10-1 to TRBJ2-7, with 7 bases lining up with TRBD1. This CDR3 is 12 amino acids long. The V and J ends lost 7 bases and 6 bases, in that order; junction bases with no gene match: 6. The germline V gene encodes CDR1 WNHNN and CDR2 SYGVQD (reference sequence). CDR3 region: CASNRGATEQYF. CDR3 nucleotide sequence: TGCGCCAGCAACAGGGGAGCTACCGAGCAGTACTTC.

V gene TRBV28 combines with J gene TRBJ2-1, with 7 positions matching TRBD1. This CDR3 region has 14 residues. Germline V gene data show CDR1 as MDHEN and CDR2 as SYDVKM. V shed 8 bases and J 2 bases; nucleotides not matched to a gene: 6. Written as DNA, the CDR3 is TGTGCCAGCCTAGGGGACAGAACCTACAATGAGCAGTTCTTC. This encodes CASLGDRTYNEQFF.

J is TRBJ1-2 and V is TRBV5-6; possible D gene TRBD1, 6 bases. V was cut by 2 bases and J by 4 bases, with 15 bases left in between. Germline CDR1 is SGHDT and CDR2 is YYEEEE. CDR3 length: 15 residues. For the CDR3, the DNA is TGTGCCAGCAGCTTACCCGAGGGGGACGCCTATGGCTACACCTTC. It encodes CASSLPEGDAYGYTF.

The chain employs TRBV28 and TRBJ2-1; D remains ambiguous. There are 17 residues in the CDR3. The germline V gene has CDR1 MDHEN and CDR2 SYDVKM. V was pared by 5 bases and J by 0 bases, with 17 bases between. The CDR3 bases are TGTGCCAGCAGTCCCGCAGGCAAACCTGACTCCTACAATGAGCAGTTCTTC. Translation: CASSPAGKPDSYNEQFF.

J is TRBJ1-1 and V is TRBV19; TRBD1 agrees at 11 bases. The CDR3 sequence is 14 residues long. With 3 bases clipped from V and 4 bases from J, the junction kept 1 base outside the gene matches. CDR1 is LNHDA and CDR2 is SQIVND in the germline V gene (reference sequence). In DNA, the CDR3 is TGTGCCAGTAGTATTGGGACAGGGGGCACTGAAGCTTTCTTT. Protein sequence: CASSIGTGGTEAFF.

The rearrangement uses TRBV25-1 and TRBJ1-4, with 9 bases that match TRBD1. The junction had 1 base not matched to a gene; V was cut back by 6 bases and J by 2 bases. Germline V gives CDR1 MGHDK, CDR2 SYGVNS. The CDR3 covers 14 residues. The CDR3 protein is CASSGTGTNEKLFF. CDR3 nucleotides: TGTGCCAGCAGCGGGACAGGGACTAATGAAAAACTGTTTTTT.

CDR3 region: CASSQTRAGELFF. The CDR3 coding sequence is TGTGCCAGCAGCCAGACTAGGGCCGGGGAGCTGTTTTTT. The rearrangement uses TRBV7-8 and TRBJ2-2, with D possibly TRBD2 on 6 matching bases. V lost 5 bases, J lost 6 bases, and 10 bases lay in between. The CDR3 length is 13 residues. Germline loops: CDR1 SGHVS, CDR2 FQNEAQ.

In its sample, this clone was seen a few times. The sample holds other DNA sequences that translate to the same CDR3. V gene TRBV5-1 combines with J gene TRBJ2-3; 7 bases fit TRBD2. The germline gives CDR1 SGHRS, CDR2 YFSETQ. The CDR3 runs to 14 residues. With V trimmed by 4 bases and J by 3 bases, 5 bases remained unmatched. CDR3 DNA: TGCGCCAGCAGCCAAGGACTAGTAACAGATACGCAGTATTTT. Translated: CASSQGLVTDTQYF.

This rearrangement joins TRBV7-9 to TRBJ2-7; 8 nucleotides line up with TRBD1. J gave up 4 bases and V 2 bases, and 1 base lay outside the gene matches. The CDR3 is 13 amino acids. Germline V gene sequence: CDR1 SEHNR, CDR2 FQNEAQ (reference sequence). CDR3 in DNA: TGTGCCAGCAGCTTACGACAGGGGTACGAGCAGTACTTC. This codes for CASSLRQGYEQYF.

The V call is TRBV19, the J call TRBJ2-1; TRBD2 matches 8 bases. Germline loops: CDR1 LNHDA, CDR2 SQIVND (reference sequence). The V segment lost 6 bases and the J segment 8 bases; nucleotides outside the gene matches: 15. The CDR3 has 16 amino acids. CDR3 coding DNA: TGTGCCAGTAGCCGGGGAGGCAGCGGGAGTGGTTATGAGCAGTTCTTC. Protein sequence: CASSRGGSGSGYEQFF.

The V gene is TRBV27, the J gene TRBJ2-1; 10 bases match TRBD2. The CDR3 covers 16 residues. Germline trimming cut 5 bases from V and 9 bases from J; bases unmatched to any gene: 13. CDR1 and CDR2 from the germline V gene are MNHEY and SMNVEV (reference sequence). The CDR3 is CASSLIKAGGPSEQFF. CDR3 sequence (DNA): TGTGCCAGCAGTCTAATCAAAGCGGGAGGGCCGAGTGAGCAGTTCTTC.